Listed below are T cell receptor beta chains from one sample, sequenced in a study of T-cell memory formation after mild COVID-19. TCRdb used MiXCR to reprocess the 5' RACE reads, holding one entry per CDR3 protein. The sample has 170,000 or so distinct CDR3 sequences, roughly a fifth seen once. Sequencing was done on a sample of PBMCs or a T cell subset sorted from them (not recorded which). The receptors shown here come from an adult woman who had mild COVID-19 (a few samples of this study predate the infection). Cell type and time point are not known. Each CDR3 is given with its conserved first and last residue.

J gene | V gene | CDR3 protein
TRBJ2-7 | TRBV15 | CATSRDLSYEQYF
TRBJ2-3 | TRBV6-5 | CASGDRGTDTQYF
TRBJ2-3 | TRBV5-1 | CASSLFASGTDTQYF
TRBJ2-5 | TRBV20-1 | CSARAWSQETQYF
TRBJ1-2 | TRBV14 | CASSLSGTGGDYGYTF
TRBJ1-1 | TRBV5-5 | CASSGGTQRNTEAFF
TRBJ2-2 | TRBV6-5 | CASSLGNIAHGTGELFF
TRBJ1-1 | TRBV7-8 | CASSSPPQREAFF
TRBJ2-5 | TRBV4-3 | CASSQDRASQETQYF
TRBJ1-1 | TRBV7-7 | CASSLGVGDEAFF
TRBJ2-3 | TRBV5-1 | CASSPDGDTDTQYF
TRBJ2-7 | TRBV7-9 | CASSLDPGSSYEQYF
TRBJ2-1 | TRBV20-1 | CSASPGQGSNEQFF
TRBJ2-7 | TRBV7-9 | CASSPYTGTSGPYEQYF
TRBJ1-1 | TRBV5-4 | CASSPAGVGTEAFF
TRBJ2-1 | TRBV20-1 | CSARSAGVEQFF
TRBJ2-5 | TRBV25-1 | CASSSIAGEETQYF
TRBJ2-5 | TRBV7-9 | CASSFDGYPGTQYF
TRBJ2-5 | TRBV5-1 | CASSEAPGGDQYF
TRBJ2-1 | TRBV27 | CASSYLAPQGNEQFF
TRBJ2-7 | TRBV5-4 | CASSLEQGAYEQYF
TRBJ2-5 | TRBV12-3/TRBV12-4 | CASRTTGGRETQYF
TRBJ2-1 | TRBV20-1 | CSANPPSSVDNEQFF
TRBJ2-1 | TRBV4-3 | CASSQDRGQFDEQFF
TRBJ2-5 | TRBV7-9 | CASSRLAGLQETQYF
TRBJ1-1 | TRBV12-3/TRBV12-4 | CASSPDPSAGTEAFF
TRBJ2-1 | TRBV2 | CASSHSGELSYNEQFF
TRBJ2-1 | TRBV4-1 | CASRREQGFEQFF
TRBJ2-7 | TRBV25-1 | CASSGRTGEQYF
TRBJ1-2 | TRBV27 | CASRTGTGPHWYGYTF
TRBJ2-1 | TRBV7-9 | CASSLEGQGAYEQFF
TRBJ2-1 | TRBV7-9 | CASSLGSGEYNEQFF
TRBJ1-3 | TRBV12-3/TRBV12-4 | CASRPGTGWGNTIYF
TRBJ1-2 | TRBV29-1 | CSARSGTGNGYTF
TRBJ2-3 | TRBV4-1 | CASSPGLGQGVTDTQYF
TRBJ2-3 | TRBV4-1 | CASSQDLSWGTDTQYF
TRBJ2-7 | TRBV3-1 | CASSQDGGTVYEQYF
TRBJ2-1 | TRBV6-2/TRBV6-3 | CASSYESSGVPYNEQFF
TRBJ1-1 | TRBV30 | CAWSVSGKNTEAFF
TRBJ2-3 | TRBV9 | CASSVEGSTDTQYF
TRBJ2-3 | TRBV12-3/TRBV12-4 | CASSSSGARGF
TRBJ2-3 | TRBV27 | CASKGLQAGAGTDTQYF